A single sample is the source of the 8 T cell receptor beta chains below, sequenced in a study of cytomegalovirus exposure and HLA in healthy donors. Use of 60 Vbeta and 13 Jbeta primers characterized the PCR. Using immunoSEQ multiplex PCR, the repertoire was profiled, and TCRdb retains in-frame clones only, with some absent. The sample carries tens of thousands of clones, around two thirds recorded once. Sequencing was done on a sample of PBMCs. These TCRs come from a man between 60 and 75 years old in good health and CMV-seropositive.

This chain uses TRBV5-1 with TRBJ2-7, with a weak D call TRBD1 (6 bases). The germline V gene has CDR1 SGHRS and CDR2 YFSETQ. The germline V and J ends were trimmed by 4 bases and 3 bases, with 14 bases remaining between them. The CDR3 contains 14 residues. CDR3 nucleotides: TGCGCCAGCAGCCTCGCCACAGGGTTCTACGAGCAGTACTTC. As protein: CASSLATGFYEQYF. Full variable domain (outside the CDR3, taken from reference TRBV5-1 and TRBJ2-7): KAGVTQTPRYLIKTRGQQVTLSCSPISGHRSVSWYQQTPGQGLQFLFEYFSETQRNKGNFPGRFSGRQFSNSRSEMNVSTLELGDSALYLCASSLATGFYEQYFGPGTRLTVT.

The J gene is TRBJ1-4, the V gene TRBV4-3, with TRBD1 matching over 7 bases. In germline, CDR1 is LGHNA, CDR2 YSLEER. The CDR3 loop spans 16 amino acids. Trimming at V came to 0 bases and at J to 8 bases, leaving 9 bases not matched to a gene. DNA of the CDR3: TGCGCCAGCAGCCAAGATGGAACAGGGGTAGGAGAAAAACTGTTTTTT. Its translation: CASSQDGTGVGEKLFF.

This clone was recorded a few times. The chain has TRBV6-1 and TRBJ2-1; 7 bases line up with TRBD2. Germline V CDR1 and CDR2: MNHNS, SASEGT. The CDR3 covers 17 residues. V lost 0 bases, J lost 6 bases, and 11 bases stayed unmatched. This CDR3 is CASSEAPGGGVGNEQFF. The CDR3 coding sequence is TGTGCCAGCAGTGAAGCGCCGGGGGGAGGGGTAGGCAATGAGCAGTTCTTC.

This clone was detected only a few times. The chain joins TRBV7-2 to TRBJ2-3; 8 nucleotides line up with TRBD2. Germline V gives CDR1 SGHTA, CDR2 FQGNSA. Trimming took 3 bases from V and 4 from J; bases not matched to a gene: 3. The CDR3 length is 14 residues. This CDR3 is CASSFPGRADTQYF. The CDR3, as DNA: TGTGCCAGCAGCTTCCCCGGGAGGGCAGATACGCAGTATTTT.

The rearrangement links TRBV9 to TRBJ2-7, with 7 positions matching TRBD1. In germline, CDR1 is SGDLS, CDR2 YYNGEE. The CDR3 covers 13 residues. V gave up 4 bases and J gave up 3 bases; unmatched junction bases: 4. The CDR3 nucleotides read TGTGCCAGCAGCAAGGGACAGTTCTACGAGCAGTACTTC. Its translation: CASSKGQFYEQYF. Together with reference TRBV9 and TRBJ2-7, the CDR3 gives the full variable domain: DSGVTQTPKHLITATGQRVTLRCSPRSGDLSVYWYQQSLDQGLQFLIQYYNGEERAKGNILERFSAQQFPDLHSELNLSSLELGDSALYFCASSKGQFYEQYFGPGTRLTVT.

Only one count was recorded for this clone. The CDR3 sequence is CAWSALLLYEQYF. In DNA form, the CDR3 reads TGTGCCTGGAGTGCGTTACTCCTCTACGAGCAGTACTTC. The chain is built from TRBV30 and TRBJ2-7; unclear D gene. CDR1 and CDR2 from the germline V gene are GTSNPN and SVGIG (reference sequence). V shed 1 base and J shed 3 bases, with 10 bases lying between them. The CDR3 totals 13 residues. Full variable domain (outside the CDR3, taken from reference TRBV30 and TRBJ2-7): SQTIHQWPATLVQPVGSPLSLECTVEGTSNPNLYWYRQAAGRGLQLLFYSVGIGQISSEVPQNLSASRPQDRQFILSSKKLLLSDSGFYLCAWSALLLYEQYFGPGTRLTVT.

The chain couples TRBV7-2 to TRBJ2-5; 10 nucleotides match TRBD2. The J call is in doubt because the DNA end fits TRBJ2-7 better. This CDR3 region has 14 residues. The germline gives CDR1 SGHTA, CDR2 FQGNSA. CDR3 protein: CASSFGTSASEQYF. In DNA, the CDR3 is TGTGCCAGCAGCTTTGGGACTAGCGCGAGCGAGCAGTACTTC.

This chain links TRBV19 with TRBJ2-7; TRBD2 matches 8 bases. Trimming took 2 bases from V and 0 from J; bases not matched to a gene: 6. This CDR3 spans 16 amino acids. Germline CDR1 LNHDA, CDR2 SQIVND (reference sequence). This chain's CDR3 is CASSIRASGFSYEQYF. The CDR3 bases are TGTGCCAGTAGTATAAGGGCTAGCGGGTTCTCCTACGAGCAGTACTTC.